A selection of T cell receptor beta chains follows, all from one sample in a study of graft-versus-host responses after intestinal transplantation. Measured with immunoSEQ multiplex PCR; TCRdb has only the in-frame clones, and not every one. The sample includes roughly 17,000 clones, less than 85% of them seen just once. Here the sequenced sample was ileum tissue, taken 17 days after transplant. The receptors come from a human patient who received an intestinal transplant, so some T cells may come from the graft donor. CDR3s include the opening cysteine and the closing phenylalanine or tryptophan. D genes are given only for firm matches. Clone size, where shown, is once, few, many, or a class for clones that have expanded.

-	TRBJ1-6	TRBV30	-	CAWSVRISGRGSYNSPLHF	TGTGCCTGGAGTGTTCGGATTTCAGGGAGGGGCTCCTATAATTCACCCCTCCACTTT
-	TRBJ2-7	TRBV28	TRBD1	CASSTRQGALLYEQYF	TGTGCCAGCAGTACCCGACAGGGGGCGCTTCTATACGAGCAGTACTTC
-	TRBJ1-5	TRBV27	TRBD1	CASSFSPGGTQPQHF	TGTGCCAGCAGTTTTTCTCCAGGGGGCACTCAGCCCCAGCATTTT
-	TRBJ2-7	TRBV16	TRBD2	CASSQREGWTYEQYF	TGTGCCAGCAGCCAAAGGGAGGGATGGACCTACGAGCAGTACTTC
-	TRBJ1-1	TRBV28	-	CASSLYGLTEAFF	TGTGCCAGCAGTTTATATGGTCTTACTGAAGCTTTCTTT
-	TRBJ2-1	TRBV21-1	-	CASSKGGGRGATYNEQFF	TGTGCCAGCAGCAAAGGGGGCGGGCGGGGGGCTACCTACAATGAGCAGTTCTTC
-	TRBJ1-5	TRBV5-6	-	CASSQWRGEIQPQHF	TGTGCCAGCAGCCAATGGAGGGGCGAAATCCAGCCCCAGCATTTT
-	TRBJ2-7	TRBV7-9	-	CASSLSGVGRDYEQYF	TGTGCCAGCAGCTTAAGTGGGGTGGGCAGGGACTACGAGCAGTACTTC
-	TRBJ1-6	TRBV27	-	CASTGSSYNSPLHF	TGTGCCAGCACTGGCTCCTCCTATAATTCACCCCTCCACTTT
-	TRBJ2-3	TRBV7-9	-	CASSLDGRGTDTQYF	TGTGCCAGCAGCTTAGATGGCAGGGGCACAGATACGCAGTATTTT
-	TRBJ2-7	TRBV4-1	-	CASSQEEELAEQYF	TGCGCCAGCAGCCAAGAGGAGGAATTGGCCGAGCAGTACTTC
-	TRBJ2-3	TRBV5-6	-	CASSLEGIGTDTQYF	TGTGCCAGCAGCCTTGAGGGGATAGGCACAGATACGCAGTATTTT
-	TRBJ1-2	TRBV5-1	-	CASSLAERAPNYGYTF	TGCGCCAGCAGCTTGGCCGAGAGGGCCCCTAACTATGGCTACACCTTC
once	TRBJ2-7	TRBV11-1	TRBD1	CASSLGQAEYYEQYF	TGTGCCAGCAGCTTGGGACAGGCGGAATACTACGAGCAGTACTTC
few	TRBJ2-7	TRBV28	-	CASSLLQSGYEQYF	TGTGCCAGCAGTTTACTACAGTCTGGCTACGAGCAGTACTTC
-	TRBJ2-5	TRBV10-2	TRBD2	CASRRTGTRETQYF	TGCGCCAGCCGTAGAACCGGGACTAGAGAGACCCAGTACTTC
-	TRBJ2-7	TRBV28	-	CASDSPRGNYEQYF	TGTGCCAGCGATAGTCCTCGCGGAAACTACGAGCAGTACTTC
-	TRBJ2-7	TRBV5-6	-	CASSFHGAGNEQYF	TGTGCCAGCAGCTTTCACGGCGCGGGGAACGAGCAGTACTTC
-	TRBJ1-4	TRBV4-2	TRBD1	CASSQGGTGDEKLFF	TGTGCCAGCAGCCAAGGAGGGACAGGAGACGAAAAACTGTTTTTT
-	TRBJ2-1	TRBV27	-	CASSFLPAYNEQFF	TGTGCCAGCAGTTTCCTGCCTGCCTACAATGAGCAGTTCTTC
-	TRBJ2-7	TRBV19	TRBD1	CASSTTGGAYYEQYF	TGTGCCAGTAGTACGACAGGGGGCGCGTACTACGAGCAGTACTTC
once	TRBJ2-7	TRBV4-2	-	CASSHTPGYEQYF	TGTGCCAGCAGCCATACCCCGGGGTACGAGCAGTACTTC
-	TRBJ2-7	TRBV2	-	CASTQRSYEQYF	TGTGCCAGCACCCAACGCTCCTACGAGCAGTACTTC
-	TRBJ1-2	TRBV30	-	CAHLGETGTNYGYTF	TGTGCCCACCTGGGAGAGACGGGGACTAACTATGGCTACACCTTC
-	TRBJ2-1	TRBV28	-	CASSLPLPDSYNEQFF	TGTGCCAGCAGTTTACCACTCCCGGACTCCTACAATGAGCAGTTCTTC
-	TRBJ2-6	TRBV18	TRBD1	CASSPDRAGANVLTF	TGTGCCAGCTCACCCGACAGGGCTGGGGCCAACGTCCTGACTTTC
-	TRBJ2-1	TRBV27	-	CASSSAVYNEQFF	TGTGCCAGCAGTTCCGCAGTCTACAATGAGCAGTTCTTC
-	TRBJ1-2	TRBV9	-	CASSGGFGGPYGYTF	TGTGCCAGCAGCGGGGGCTTTGGGGGCCCGTATGGCTACACCTTC
-	TRBJ2-7	TRBV7-9	TRBD1	CASSPGTDSYEQYF	TGTGCCAGCAGCCCGGGGACAGATTCCTACGAGCAGTACTTC
-	TRBJ2-5	TRBV28	-	CASTDGFLEETQYF	TGTGCCAGCACCGACGGATTTTTGGAAGAGACCCAGTACTTC
-	TRBJ2-1	TRBV10-1	TRBD2	CASSESNAGLAGADEQFF	TGCGCCAGCAGTGAGTCGAACGCCGGGCTAGCGGGTGCGGATGAGCAGTTCTTC
once	TRBJ1-1	TRBV9	-	CASSVDGTAGAEAFF	TGTGCCAGCAGCGTAGATGGCACCGCTGGGGCTGAAGCTTTCTTT
once	TRBJ2-1	TRBV19	-	CASRPLRNHRYEQFF	TGTGCCAGTAGACCTCTGAGGAACCATCGGTATGAGCAGTTCTTC
-	TRBJ2-1	TRBV6-6	-	CASSYSRLSSYNEQFF	TGTGCCAGCAGTTACTCACGATTAAGCTCCTACAATGAGCAGTTCTTC
-	TRBJ1-1	TRBV28	TRBD1	CASSSPRQGYTEAFF	TGTGCCAGCAGTTCGCCCCGACAGGGGTACACTGAAGCTTTCTTT
-	TRBJ2-3	TRBV7-2	-	CASSLAGRDVDTQYF	TGTGCCAGCAGCTTAGCAGGTCGGGACGTAGATACGCAGTATTTT
once	TRBJ1-4	TRBV2	-	CAIRPRGAQKLFF	TGTGCCATCCGTCCGAGGGGGGCGCAAAAACTGTTTTTT
medium-sized	TRBJ1-1	TRBV6-1	TRBD1	CAAEQGAWRTEAFF	TGTGCCGCCGAACAGGGGGCTTGGAGAACTGAAGCTTTCTTT
-	TRBJ2-1	TRBV7-9	TRBD2	CASSLFPGTRSYNEQFF	TGTGCCAGCAGCTTGTTTCCCGGGACTAGGTCCTACAATGAGCAGTTCTTC
once	TRBJ2-2	TRBV29-1	TRBD2	CSAVAGVTGELFF	TGCAGCGCTGTGGCGGGAGTCACCGGGGAGCTGTTTTTT
-	TRBJ2-7	TRBV28	-	CASSLGLDRPRPEQYF	TGTGCCAGCAGTTTGGGACTGGACCGCCCCCGCCCCGAGCAGTACTTC
-	TRBJ2-1	TRBV19	TRBD2	CASSIGGSNYNEQFF	TGTGCCAGTAGTATAGGCGGGAGCAATTACAATGAGCAGTTCTTC
once	TRBJ2-7	TRBV19	-	CASSMRAGATYEQYF	TGTGCCAGTAGTATGCGGGCAGGGGCGACCTACGAGCAGTACTTC
-	TRBJ2-2	TRBV19	TRBD2	CASSGLAGNTGELFF	TGTGCCAGCTCGGGGCTAGCGGGGAACACCGGGGAGCTGTTTTTT
-	TRBJ2-7	TRBV5-5	-	CASSLEGREQYF	TGTGCCAGCAGCTTGGAAGGGAGGGAGCAGTACTTC
once	TRBJ2-1	TRBV4-3	-	CASSMLASLYYNEQFF	TGCGCCAGCAGTATGTTAGCGTCTCTTTACTACAATGAGCAGTTCTTC
-	TRBJ2-7	TRBV4-1	-	CASSQGLIYEQYF	TGCGCCAGCAGCCAAGGGTTAATCTACGAGCAGTACTTC